This T cell receptor (beta chain) was recorded in a study of blood T cell repertoires in COVID-19. Study overall: Nucleic acid was either cDNA or gDNA, and it came from T cells, B-cell-depleted T cells, or PBMCs.

Recruited during active infection, patients (from Seattle) were subsequently followed longitudinally. Germline-derived CDR1 and CDR2 are MNHEY and SMNVEV (reference sequence). Trimming took off 3 bases at V and 2 bases at J, with 23 bases between the two ends. The CDR3 runs 18 residues. Only in-frame clones appear in the TCRdb table, and some are missing; sequencing was by immunoSEQ multiplex PCR. Of 150,000 or so clones in the sample, roughly nine tenths are singletons; the top ten hold around an eighth. The J gene is TRBJ2-7, the V gene TRBV27; perhaps TRBD2 as D (7 bases). The receptor comes from a young man with COVID-19, enrolled during active disease. Input material: peripheral blood. Here the CDR3 reads CASSLRGGGGRLPYEQYF. For the CDR3, the DNA is TGTGCCAGCAGTTTGAGGGGGGGTGGCGGGAGATTGCCCTACGAGCAGTACTTC.